The 25 T cell receptor beta chains presented below share a single source sample, sequenced in a study of breast tumors, draining lymph nodes, adjacent tissues. The lymph nodes were axillary draining lymph nodes from breast cancer patients. TCRdb itself ran the multiplex PCR reads through MiXCR, one entry per CDR3 protein. The table lists about 140,000 distinct CDR3 sequences, around a third of them singletons. The sequenced sample was axillary lymph node tissue. Receptor source: a female donor with breast cancer. Some clones in this sample may be carry-over from other donors' samples.

Ten or more counts support this clonotype. A much larger clone sits a single nucleotide away, making a read error possible. The rearrangement links TRBV2 to TRBJ2-5; 8 nucleotides align to TRBD2. V was pared by 6 bases and J by 8 bases, with 29 bases of the junction left unmatched. The CDR3 sequence is 20 residues long. Germline loops: CDR1 SNHLY, CDR2 FYNNEI. Written as DNA, the CDR3 is TGTGCCAGCAGCGGATTCCCCGGGGGGGCGCCTCCGTCCACTCGAGACACCCAGTACTTC. This gives the protein CASSGFPGGAPPSTRDTQYF.

The table lists this clonotype with many counts. The chain couples TRBV11-2 to TRBJ2-5; D call uncertain. V lost 2 bases to trimming and J lost 5 bases, with 9 bases between them. The CDR3 contains 13 residues. Germline CDR1 is SGHAT and CDR2 is FQNNGV. CDR3 amino acids: CASSLRARETQYF. The CDR3 DNA reads TGTGCCAGCAGCTTAAGGGCTCGGGAGACCCAGTACTTC.

This clonotype was seen many times. This chain's CDR3 is CASTQYLATYNEQFF. The CDR3 DNA sequence: TGCGCCAGCACTCAATACTTGGCCACCTACAATGAGCAGTTCTTC. The chain couples TRBV5-1 to TRBJ2-1; D call uncertain. CDR3 size: 15 residues. CDR1 and CDR2 (germline): SGHRS, YFSETQ. V was cut by 6 bases and J by 2 bases, with 15 bases left in between. The full variable domain, in which reference TRBV5-1 and TRBJ2-1 provide the parts outside the CDR3, is KAGVTQTPRYLIKTRGQQVTLSCSPISGHRSVSWYQQTPGQGLQFLFEYFSETQRNKGNFPGRFSGRQFSNSRSEMNVSTLELGDSALYLCASTQYLATYNEQFFGPGTRLTVL.

Details on this clonotype: This may come from a read error, since a much larger clone is one base off. CDR3 bases: TGCGCCAGCAGCTTGGAGAGGGTATCAGACCAGTACTTC. Its protein is CASSLERVSDQYF. The chain combines TRBV5-1 with TRBJ2-7; a weak D match, TRBD2 (5 bases). CDR1 is SGHRS and CDR2 is YFSETQ in the germline V gene. The CDR3 runs 13 residues. With 0 bases removed from V and 10 bases from J, the gap between germline ends came to 14 bases.

This clonotype was detected ten times or more. V and J are TRBV11-2 and TRBJ2-1; the D is unclear. In germline, CDR1 is SGHAT, CDR2 FQNNGV. Trimming shortened V by 5 bases and J by 1 base, and 18 bases separated the two germline ends. CDR3 size: 17 residues. DNA of the CDR3: TGTGCCAGCAGCCCAGGTACTCATTCCGGATCCTACAATGAGCAGTTCTTC. Protein sequence: CASSPGTHSGSYNEQFF.

This clonotype was seen at least ten times. V gene TRBV4-2 combines with J gene TRBJ1-5; possible D gene TRBD1, 5 bases. V was clipped by 0 bases and J by 6 bases, with 9 bases between them. CDR3 length equals 14 residues. The germline V gene encodes CDR1 LGHNA and CDR2 YNFKEQ. The CDR3 nucleotides are TGTGCCAGCAGCCAAGACAGGGTGGGTCAGCCCCAGCATTTT. Translated: CASSQDRVGQPQHF.

This clonotype showed up many times. The chain joins TRBV19 to TRBJ2-3; D is unclear. The length of the CDR3 is 12 residues. Between the trimmed V and J ends, which lost 5 bases and 5 bases, there was a span of 8 bases. Germline assignment: CDR1 LNHDA and CDR2 SQIVND (reference sequence). The CDR3: CASSGSGDTQYF. CDR3 coding DNA: TGTGCCAGTAGTGGATCAGGAGATACGCAGTATTTT.

This chain connects TRBV20-1 to TRBJ2-7, with TRBD1 as a possible D gene (6 bases). Trimming took 0 bases from V and 3 from J, leaving 18 bases between them. The CDR3 runs to 16 residues. The germline V gene encodes CDR1 DFQATT and CDR2 SNEGSKA (reference sequence). The CDR3 DNA sequence: TGCAGTGCTAGAGAAGCGAAGGGGGATGCTTTCTACGAGCAGTACTTC. It translates to CSAREAKGDAFYEQYF.

This clonotype was counted ten times or more. This chain uses TRBV28 with TRBJ2-7; D is unresolved. The length of the CDR3 is 15 residues. Germline V lookup: CDR1 MDHEN, CDR2 SYDVKM. Trimming removed 7 bases at V and 5 bases at J, with 21 bases between. The CDR3 bases are TGTGCCAGCACCCCCATGGTCAAACGAGAGGACGAGCAGTACTTC. Protein product: CASTPMVKREDEQYF.

This clonotype occurred many times. A much larger clone lies a single base off, so this may be a read error. The rearrangement uses TRBV7-8 and TRBJ2-5; the D gene is possibly TRBD1 (6 bases). The CDR3 contains 15 residues. Germline V gives CDR1 SGHVS, CDR2 FQNEAQ. The CDR3 here is CASSLGTVSQETQHF. CDR3 in DNA: TGTGCCAGCAGCTTAGGGACAGTCTCCCAAGAGACCCAGCACTTC.

In its sample, this clonotype was seen many times. The chain employs TRBV6-1 and TRBJ1-6, with a tentative D call TRBD1 (5 bases). Germline CDR1 is MNHNS and CDR2 is SASEGT. Trimming took off 7 bases at V and 7 bases at J, with 14 bases between the two ends. The CDR3 totals 14 residues. CDR3 sequence reads: CASTPRDWNSPLHF. CDR3 nucleotides: TGTGCCAGCACGCCCCGGGACTGGAATTCACCCCTCCACTTT.

This clonotype has ten or more counts. This sequence joins TRBV7-8 and TRBJ1-3; no firm D call. There are 14 residues in the CDR3. Trimming took 3 bases from V and 3 from J, leaving 9 bases between them. The germline CDR1 and CDR2 sequences are SGHVS and FQNEAQ. The CDR3 DNA follows: TGTGCCAGCAGCTTTAGACTAGATGGAAACACCATATATTTT. This gives the protein CASSFRLDGNTIYF.

Many counts were recorded for this clonotype. J is TRBJ2-7 and V is TRBV6-1; TRBD1 aligns across 7 bases. This CDR3 has 16 amino acids. Germline values: CDR1 MNHNS, CDR2 SASEGT. With 0 bases clipped from V and 6 bases from J, the junction kept 11 bases outside the gene matches. The CDR3 sequence: CASSEATSGGRGEQYV. The CDR3, as DNA: TGTGCCAGCAGTGAAGCGACCTCAGGGGGAAGGGGCGAGCAGTACGTC.

This clonotype was detected ten times or more. The V and J genes are TRBV2 and TRBJ1-2; D is ambiguous. CDR1 is SNHLY and CDR2 is FYNNEI in the germline V gene. The CDR3 consists of 14 residues. V lost 6 bases, J lost 5 bases, and 16 bases lay in between. CDR3 DNA sequence: TGTGCCAGCAGGGGCAGCCCTTCTGAATATGGCTACACCTTC. Translated, it gives CASRGSPSEYGYTF.

This clonotype has at least ten counts. The V and J genes are TRBV7-9 and TRBJ1-3, with 8 bases fitting TRBD1. V lost 5 bases and J lost 4; bases outside the gene matches: 4. This CDR3 region has 14 residues. The germline V gene encodes CDR1 SEHNR and CDR2 FQNEAQ (reference sequence). DNA of the CDR3: TGTGCCAGCAGCCCGACAGGGGTGGGAAACACCATATATTTT. It translates to CASSPTGVGNTIYF.

This clonotype was detected a few times. Being one base from a much bigger clone, this may be a read error. The chain joins TRBV6-5 to TRBJ1-2; 11 nucleotides line up with TRBD1. The CDR3 runs to 16 residues. Trimming cost V 5 bases and J 4 bases; bases outside gene matches: 9. The germline V gene encodes CDR1 MNHEY and CDR2 SVGAGI. In DNA form, the CDR3 reads TGTGCCAGCAGTCACATTCGGACAGGGGGCAGCTATGGCTACACCTTC. Encoded protein: CASSHIRTGGSYGYTF.

This clonotype has a count of ten or more. V usage is TRBV6-1 and J usage is TRBJ2-3; 10 bases are shared with TRBD2. J gave up 1 base and V 4 bases, and 5 bases lay outside the gene matches. In germline, CDR1 is MNHNS, CDR2 SASEGT. There are 16 residues in the CDR3. Here the CDR3 reads CASSGSGTSGTDTQYF. In DNA form, the CDR3 reads TGTGCCAGCAGTGGCTCCGGGACTAGCGGCACAGATACGCAGTATTTT.

In regard to this clonotype: A much larger clone sits a single nucleotide away, making a read error possible. It is unclear where the CDR3 begins or ends on the DNA, so no DNA is shown, and the CDR3 is as TCRdb lists it. This chain connects TRBV6-1 to TRBJ1-3; TRBD1, the D gene given by the table, was not confirmed from the DNA. The V gene's germline CDR1 is MNHNS and CDR2 SASEGT. The length of the CDR3 is 16 amino acids, counting both ends. CDR3 protein: CASSPGQVGLGNTTYF.

The chain joins TRBV7-2 to TRBJ2-3, with D perhaps matching TRBD1 or TRBD2 (5 bases each). CDR1 and CDR2 from the germline V gene are SGHTA and FQGNSA. Trimming removed 5 bases at V and 4 bases at J, with 13 bases between. This CDR3 is 14 amino acids long. The CDR3 loop reads CASSPSGGSDTQYF. The CDR3 coding sequence is TGTGCCAGCAGCCCAAGTGGGGGATCAGATACGCAGTATTTT. Drawing the rest from reference TRBV7-2 and TRBJ2-3, the complete variable domain is GAGVSQSPSNKVTEKGKDVELRCDPISGHTALYWYRQSLGQGLEFLIYFQGNSAPDKSGLPSDRFSAERTGGSVSTLTIQRTQQEDSAVYLCASSPSGGSDTQYFGPGTRLTVL.

This clonotype appeared many times. This may stem from a read error, because a much larger clone lies one nucleotide away. J is TRBJ2-5 and V is TRBV7-6, with 9 bases that match TRBD1. CDR3 size: 15 residues. Per germline, CDR1 SGHVS and CDR2 FNYEAQ. CDR3 DNA sequence: TGTGCCAGCAGCGCCGCCGGGACAGGGCAAGAGACCCAGCACTTC. It is translated as CASSAAGTGQETQHF.

In this sample, this clonotype turned up many times. This chain's CDR3 is CASSLEEARGPGGYTF. The CDR3 DNA follows: TGTGCCAGCAGCTTAGAAGAGGCCAGGGGGCCGGGAGGCTACACCTTC. This sequence joins TRBV7-9 and TRBJ1-2; 8 nucleotides match TRBD1. CDR1 is SEHNR, CDR2 FQNEAQ, per germline (reference sequence). The ends lost 1 base at V and 8 bases at J; junction bases unmatched: 12. The CDR3 extends over 16 amino acids.

As concerns this clonotype: Likely a read error: the CDR3 ends without its conserved phenylalanine or tryptophan. The chain links TRBV2 to TRBJ2-5, with D perhaps matching TRBD2 (7 bases). Germline V gives CDR1 SNHLY, CDR2 FYNNEI. This CDR3 comprises 14 residues. CDR3 amino acids: CASGEMRGRETQYS. The DNA for the CDR3 is TGTGCCAGCGGTGAAATGCGGGGGCGGGAGACCCAGTACTCC.

The table lists this clonotype with a few counts. The rearrangement joins TRBV7-9 to TRBJ1-1, with 7 nucleotides matching TRBD1. The germline gives CDR1 SEHNR, CDR2 FQNEAQ (reference sequence). This CDR3 is built from 16 residues. V dropped 4 bases and J dropped 4; count of bases not matched to a gene: 12. Here the CDR3 reads CASSSRDSGRGTEAFF. In DNA, the CDR3 is TGTGCCAGCAGCTCCCGGGACAGCGGACGTGGCACTGAAGCTTTCTTT.

A few counts support this clonotype. The V call is TRBV20-1, the J call TRBJ1-1; 7 bases fit TRBD1. The CDR3 spans 13 residues. Germline V gene data show CDR1 as DFQATT and CDR2 as SNEGSKA (reference sequence). V shed 6 bases, J shed 2 bases, and the junction held 6 bases outside the gene matches. The CDR3: CSATGTANTEAFF. Written as DNA, the CDR3 is TGCAGTGCGACCGGGACAGCAAACACTGAAGCTTTCTTT.

This clonotype was counted many times. The CDR3 DNA reads TGTGCCAGCACGATGTCGGGTTTCGAGCAGTACTTC. As protein: CASTMSGFEQYF. This chain joins TRBV7-9 and TRBJ2-7; no reliable D call. The length of the CDR3 is 12 residues. The germline V gene has CDR1 SEHNR and CDR2 FQNEAQ (reference sequence). Between the trimmed V and J ends, which lost 7 bases and 6 bases, there was a span of 13 bases.